These T cell receptor beta chains were read from a single sample in a study of T-cell memory formation after mild COVID-19. From the 5' RACE reads, TCRdb called clonotypes with MiXCR, one entry per CDR3 protein. The repertoire holds 70,000 to 100,000 distinct CDR3 sequences, with 10% to 15% as singletons. The sample taken for sequencing was PBMCs or a T cell subset sorted from them (not recorded which). The receptor set was obtained from an adult woman who had mild COVID-19 (a few samples of this study predate the infection). Cell type and time point are not known. CDR3s include the opening cysteine and the closing phenylalanine or tryptophan. The order of the fields is J gene, D gene, clone size, V gene, CDR3 DNA, CDR3 protein. A D gene is named only where the DNA matches it firmly. A clone size is listed for some rows: how often the clone was seen (once, few, many), or a class if it is expanded.

TRBJ2-3,NA,NA,TRBV9,TGTGCCAGCAGCGTAGCTCGCGGGAGCACAGATACGCAGTATTTT,CASSVARGSTDTQYF
TRBJ1-6,NA,NA,TRBV5-1,TGCGCCAGCAGCCTACACTATAATTCACCCCTCCACTTT,CASSLHYNSPLHF
TRBJ1-1,NA,NA,TRBV7-9,TGTGCCAGCAGCTTAGCGTTGGCAGCCCAAAACACTGAAGCTTTCTTT,CASSLALAAQNTEAFF
TRBJ1-1,NA,few,TRBV7-3,TGTGCCAGCAGCTTAAGGGGTGACACTGAAGCTTTCTTT,CASSLRGDTEAFF
TRBJ2-7,NA,NA,TRBV21-1,TGTGCCAGCAGCAACCGAAAACCGTCTGGGTACGAGCAGTACTTC,CASSNRKPSGYEQYF
TRBJ2-1,NA,NA,TRBV7-9,TGTGCCAGCAGCTTCATACGGCCTGAGCAGTTCTTC,CASSFIRPEQFF
TRBJ2-1,NA,few,TRBV20-1,TGCAGTGCTAGAGCCTCGAGGGGTATCAATGAGCAGTTCTTC,CSARASRGINEQFF
TRBJ1-1,NA,few,TRBV29-1,TGCAGCGTATCGAGGGAAACTGAAGCTTTCTTT,CSVSRETEAFF
TRBJ2-4,NA,NA,TRBV7-8,TGTGCCAGCAGCTTCTACACCGGTGGGGACATTCAGTACTTC,CASSFYTGGDIQYF
TRBJ2-3,TRBD2,NA,TRBV11-1,TGTGCCAGCAGCTTCCTAGCGGGTACCTCTAGCACAGATACGCAGTATTTT,CASSFLAGTSSTDTQYF
TRBJ2-2,NA,NA,TRBV24-1,TGTGCCACCAGTGTGAGTTTCGGCACCGGGGAGCTGTTTTTT,CATSVSFGTGELFF
TRBJ2-1,NA,few,TRBV7-9,TGTGCCAGCAGCTTTTCTAGTTCCTACAATGAGCAGTTCTTC,CASSFSSSYNEQFF
TRBJ2-3,NA,few,TRBV7-9,TGTGCCAGCAGCCCAGAGACGGGGTTCGAGACAGATACGCAGTATTTT,CASSPETGFETDTQYF
TRBJ1-3,NA,NA,TRBV12-3/TRBV12-4,TGTGCCAGCACCCCCTTACGAGGAAACACCATATATTTT,CASTPLRGNTIYF
TRBJ2-7,NA,NA,TRBV20-1,TGCAGTGCCAGGATCAGTAGCTCCTACGAGCAGTACTTC,CSARISSSYEQYF
TRBJ2-7,TRBD1,NA,TRBV5-1,TGCGCCAGCAGCTTGGGTCCGACAGGGTACTACGAGCAGTACTTC,CASSLGPTGYYEQYF
TRBJ2-7,NA,few,TRBV5-4,TGTGCCAGCAGCCCCCCCGGCGGACACGAGCAGTACTTC,CASSPPGGHEQYF
TRBJ2-7,NA,many,TRBV9,TGTGCCAGCAGCGTACAGGGGAGCTCCTACGAGCAGTACTTC,CASSVQGSSYEQYF
TRBJ2-2,TRBD2,NA,TRBV4-2,TGTGCCAGCAGCCAAGGACTAGCGGGAGTAGCCGGGGAGCTGTTTTTT,CASSQGLAGVAGELFF
TRBJ2-7,TRBD2,NA,TRBV5-1,TGCGCCAGCAGCTTGGAGACTAGCGGGGCTGCCGAGCAGTACTTC,CASSLETSGAAEQYF
TRBJ2-2,TRBD2,NA,TRBV29-1,TGCAGCGTTGTTGGACTAGCAGACACCGGGGAGCTGTTTTTT,CSVVGLADTGELFF
TRBJ2-7,TRBD2,few,TRBV12-3/TRBV12-4,TGTGCCAGCAGTGGATCCGGGACGGACGCTGCGGGAGAGTACGAGCAGTACTTC,CASSGSGTDAAGEYEQYF
TRBJ2-7,NA,NA,TRBV12-3/TRBV12-4,TGTGCCAGCAGCCCAGGCCGGGCGGAGCAGTACTTC,CASSPGRAEQYF
TRBJ2-3,TRBD1,few,TRBV12-3/TRBV12-4,TGTGCCAGCAGCCCCACAGGGGCCGTCACAGATACGCAGTATTTT,CASSPTGAVTDTQYF
TRBJ1-1,NA,NA,TRBV21-1,TGTGCCAGCAGCACTAAAGACACTGAAGCTTTCTTT,CASSTKDTEAFF
TRBJ2-1,NA,many,TRBV20-1,TGCAGTGCTAGTGATGGGTCTTCCCAGTCCTACAATGAGCAGTTCTTC,CSASDGSSQSYNEQFF
TRBJ1-1,NA,NA,TRBV12-3/TRBV12-4,TGTGCCAGCAGTCCCCGGGACCAAGCTTTCTTT,CASSPRDQAFF
TRBJ2-1,TRBD2,few,TRBV6-4,TGTGCCAGCAGTGACTCTACTAGCGGGGGGCACAATGAGCAGTTCTTC,CASSDSTSGGHNEQFF
TRBJ2-7,TRBD2,few,TRBV7-6,TGTGCCAGCAGCTTAGGGTCCGGGGGGTACTACGAGCAGTACTTC,CASSLGSGGYYEQYF
TRBJ2-7,NA,few,TRBV12-3/TRBV12-4,TGTGCCAGCAGTTTAGACGGGCGGAGGTGGTACGAGCAGTACTTC,CASSLDGRRWYEQYF
TRBJ2-1,NA,NA,TRBV9,TGTGCCAGCAGCGTAGAGCGGACTACCCCTTCGAGGCGGGAGCAGTTCTTC,CASSVERTTPSRREQFF
TRBJ2-7,NA,few,TRBV7-9,TGTGCCAGCAGCAGTGACAGACAGGCTTACTACGAGCAGTACTTC,CASSSDRQAYYEQYF
TRBJ2-1,NA,NA,TRBV20-1,TGCAGTGCGACCCCAGGGAGATATTACAATGAGCAGTTCTTC,CSATPGRYYNEQFF
TRBJ2-1,NA,few,TRBV7-6,TGTGCCAGCAGCGAACAGGACGGAGACAATGAGCAGTTCTTC,CASSEQDGDNEQFF
TRBJ2-2,TRBD2,few,TRBV4-1,TGCGCCAGCAGCCCACTAGCGGGGGTTGGGACCGGGGAGCTGTTTTTT,CASSPLAGVGTGELFF
TRBJ1-2,NA,NA,TRBV29-1,TGCAGCGTTGTAGGAGTCGATTCCTATGGCTACACCTTC,CSVVGVDSYGYTF